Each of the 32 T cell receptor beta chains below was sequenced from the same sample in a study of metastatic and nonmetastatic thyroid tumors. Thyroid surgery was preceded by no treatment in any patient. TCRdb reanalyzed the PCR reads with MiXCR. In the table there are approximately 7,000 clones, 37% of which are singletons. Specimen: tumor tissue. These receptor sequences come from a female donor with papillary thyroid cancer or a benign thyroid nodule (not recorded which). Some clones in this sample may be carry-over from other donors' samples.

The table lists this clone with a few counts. DNA for the CDR3: TGTGCCAGCAGTTTACCCTCGGGGATGAACACTGAAGCTTTCTTT. Residues: CASSLPSGMNTEAFF. The chain employs TRBV28 and TRBJ1-1; D is uncertain. This CDR3 is built from 15 residues. The V and J ends lost 2 bases and 0 bases respectively, with 10 bases between them. From germline, CDR1 is MDHEN and CDR2 SYDVKM.

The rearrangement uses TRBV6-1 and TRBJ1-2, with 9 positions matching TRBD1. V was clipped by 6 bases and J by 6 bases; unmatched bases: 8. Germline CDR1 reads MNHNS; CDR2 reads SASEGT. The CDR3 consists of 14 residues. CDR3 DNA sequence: TGTGCCAGCAGACGCACAGGGGGCGCGGATGGCTACACCTTC. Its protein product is CASRRTGGADGYTF.

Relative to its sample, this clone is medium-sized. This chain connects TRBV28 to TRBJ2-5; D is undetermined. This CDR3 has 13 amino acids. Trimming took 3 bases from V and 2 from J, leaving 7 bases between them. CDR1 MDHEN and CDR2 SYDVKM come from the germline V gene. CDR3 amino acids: CASSFDGQETQYF. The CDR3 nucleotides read TGTGCCAGCAGTTTTGACGGTCAAGAGACCCAGTACTTC.

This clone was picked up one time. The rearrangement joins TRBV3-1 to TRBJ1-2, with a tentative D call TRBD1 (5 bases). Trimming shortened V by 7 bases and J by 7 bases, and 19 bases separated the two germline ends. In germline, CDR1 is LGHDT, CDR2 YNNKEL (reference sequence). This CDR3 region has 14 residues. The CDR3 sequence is CASTKEDTGGGYTF. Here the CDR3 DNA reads TGTGCCAGCACAAAAGAGGACACCGGGGGTGGCTACACCTTC.

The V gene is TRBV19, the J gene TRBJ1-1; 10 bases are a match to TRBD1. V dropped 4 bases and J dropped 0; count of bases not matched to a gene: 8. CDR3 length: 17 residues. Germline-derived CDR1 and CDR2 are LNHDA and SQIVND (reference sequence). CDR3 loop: CASSSRDRGIMNTEAFF. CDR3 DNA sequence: TGTGCCAGTAGTAGTAGGGACAGGGGAATCATGAACACTGAAGCTTTCTTT.

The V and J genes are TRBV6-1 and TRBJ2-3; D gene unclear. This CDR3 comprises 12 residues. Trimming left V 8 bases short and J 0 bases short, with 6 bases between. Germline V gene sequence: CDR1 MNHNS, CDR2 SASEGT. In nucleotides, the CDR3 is TGTGCCAGCTCGGAGAGCACAGATACGCAGTATTTT. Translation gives CASSESTDTQYF.

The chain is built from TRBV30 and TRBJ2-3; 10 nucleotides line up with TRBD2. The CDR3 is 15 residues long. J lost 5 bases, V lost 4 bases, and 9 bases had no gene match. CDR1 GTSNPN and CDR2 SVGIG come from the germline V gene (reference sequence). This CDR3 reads CAWTPGTSVRDTQYF. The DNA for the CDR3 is TGTGCCTGGACCCCGGGGACTAGCGTTCGAGATACGCAGTATTTT.

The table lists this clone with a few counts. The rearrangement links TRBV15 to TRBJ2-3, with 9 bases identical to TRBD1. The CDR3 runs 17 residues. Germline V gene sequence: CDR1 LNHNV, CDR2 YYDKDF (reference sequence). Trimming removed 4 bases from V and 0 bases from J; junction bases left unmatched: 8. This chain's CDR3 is CATSKGPGTGSTDTQYF. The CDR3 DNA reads TGTGCCACCAGCAAGGGTCCCGGGACAGGGAGCACAGATACGCAGTATTTT. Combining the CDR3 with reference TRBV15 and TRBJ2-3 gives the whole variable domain DAMVIQNPRYQVTQFGKPVTLSCSQTLNHNVMYWYQQKSSQAPKLLFHYYDKDFNNEADTPDNFQSRRPNTSFCFLDIRSPGLGDTAMYLCATSKGPGTGSTDTQYFGPGTRLTVL.

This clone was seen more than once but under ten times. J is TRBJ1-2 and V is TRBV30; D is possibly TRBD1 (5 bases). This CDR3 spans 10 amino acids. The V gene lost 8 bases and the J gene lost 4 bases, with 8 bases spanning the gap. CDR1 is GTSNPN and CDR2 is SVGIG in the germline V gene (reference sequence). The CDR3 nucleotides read TGTGCCGGAGGGGTCTATGGCTACACCTTC. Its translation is CAGGVYGYTF.

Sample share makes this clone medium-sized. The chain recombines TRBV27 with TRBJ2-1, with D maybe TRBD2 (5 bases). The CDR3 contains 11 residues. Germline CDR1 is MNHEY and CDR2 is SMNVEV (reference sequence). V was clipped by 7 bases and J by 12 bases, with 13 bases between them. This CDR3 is CASMRAGRQFF. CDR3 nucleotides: TGTGCCAGCATGCGGGCCGGTCGGCAGTTCTTC.

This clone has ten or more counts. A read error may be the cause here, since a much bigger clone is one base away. CDR3 sequence reads: CASSLAGGPNDEQFF. The CDR3 nucleotides read TGCGCCAGCAGCCTAGCGGGAGGCCCGAACGATGAGCAGTTCTTC. V is TRBV4-1 and J is TRBJ2-1; TRBD2 matches at 10 bases. CDR1 MGHRA and CDR2 YSYEKL come from the germline V gene. Trimming at V came to 4 bases and at J to 8 bases, leaving 8 bases not matched to a gene. CDR3 size: 15 residues.

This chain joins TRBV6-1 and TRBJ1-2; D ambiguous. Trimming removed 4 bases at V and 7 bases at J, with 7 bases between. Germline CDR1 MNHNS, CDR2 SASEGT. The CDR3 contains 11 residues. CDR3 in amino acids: CASSGRGGYTF. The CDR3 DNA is TGTGCCAGCAGTGGTCGTGGTGGCTACACCTTC.

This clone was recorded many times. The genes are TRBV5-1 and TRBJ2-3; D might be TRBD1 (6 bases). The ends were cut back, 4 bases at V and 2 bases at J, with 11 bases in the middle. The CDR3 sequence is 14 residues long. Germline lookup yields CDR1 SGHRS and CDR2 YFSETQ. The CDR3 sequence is CASSQDRLTDTQYF. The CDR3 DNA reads TGCGCCAGCAGCCAAGACAGGCTCACAGATACGCAGTATTTT.

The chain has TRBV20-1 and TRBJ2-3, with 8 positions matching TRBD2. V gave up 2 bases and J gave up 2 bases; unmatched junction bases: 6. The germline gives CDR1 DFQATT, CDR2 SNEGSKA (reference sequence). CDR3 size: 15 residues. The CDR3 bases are TGCAGTGCTAGACAACGGGAGGGCCACACAGATACGCAGTATTTT. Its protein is CSARQREGHTDTQYF.

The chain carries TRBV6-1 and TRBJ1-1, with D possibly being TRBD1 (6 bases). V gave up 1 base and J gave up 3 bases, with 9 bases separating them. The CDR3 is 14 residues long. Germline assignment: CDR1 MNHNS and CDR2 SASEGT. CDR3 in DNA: TGTGCCAGCAGTGAAGGGGGGGGCCACACTGAAGCTTTCTTT. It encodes CASSEGGGHTEAFF.

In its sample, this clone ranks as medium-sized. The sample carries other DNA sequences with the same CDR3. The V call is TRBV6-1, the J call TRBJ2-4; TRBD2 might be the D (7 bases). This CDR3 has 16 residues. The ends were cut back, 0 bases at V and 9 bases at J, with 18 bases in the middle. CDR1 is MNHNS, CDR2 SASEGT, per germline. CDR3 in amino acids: CASSEAQGGPGGIQYF. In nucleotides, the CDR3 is TGTGCCAGCAGTGAAGCGCAAGGGGGACCGGGGGGCATTCAGTACTTC.

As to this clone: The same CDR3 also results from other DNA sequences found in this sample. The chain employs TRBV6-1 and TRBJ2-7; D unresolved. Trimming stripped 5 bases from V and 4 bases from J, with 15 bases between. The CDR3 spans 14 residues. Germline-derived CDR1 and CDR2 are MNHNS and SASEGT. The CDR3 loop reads CASSSYDGFYEQYF. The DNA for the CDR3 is TGTGCCAGCAGTTCTTATGACGGATTTTACGAGCAGTACTTC.

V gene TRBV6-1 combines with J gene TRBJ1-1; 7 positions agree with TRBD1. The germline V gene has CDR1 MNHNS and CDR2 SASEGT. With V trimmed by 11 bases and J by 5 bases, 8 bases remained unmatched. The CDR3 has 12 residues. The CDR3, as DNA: TGTGCCGGCTCAGACAGGGCGACTGAAGCTTTCTTT. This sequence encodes CAGSDRATEAFF.

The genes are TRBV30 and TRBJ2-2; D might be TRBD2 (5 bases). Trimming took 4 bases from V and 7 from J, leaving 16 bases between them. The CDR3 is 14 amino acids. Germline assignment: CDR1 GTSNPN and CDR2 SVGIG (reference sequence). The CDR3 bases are TGTGCCTGGAAACGGACTCCTGCGAGCGGGGAGCTGTTTTTT. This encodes CAWKRTPASGELFF.

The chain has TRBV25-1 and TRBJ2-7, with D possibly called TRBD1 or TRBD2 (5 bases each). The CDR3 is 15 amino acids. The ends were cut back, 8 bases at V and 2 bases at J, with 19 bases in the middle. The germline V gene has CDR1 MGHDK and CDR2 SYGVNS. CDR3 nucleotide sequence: TGTGCCAGCTCTCGACCCGGGACGGAAACCTACGAGCAGTACTTC. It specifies CASSRPGTETYEQYF.

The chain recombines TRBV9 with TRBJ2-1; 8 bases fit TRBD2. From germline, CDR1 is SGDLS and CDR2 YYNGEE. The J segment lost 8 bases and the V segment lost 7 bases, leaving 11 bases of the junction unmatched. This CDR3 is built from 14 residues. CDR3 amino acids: CASQRGGREHEQFF. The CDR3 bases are TGTGCCAGCCAACGGGGGGGGCGGGAGCATGAGCAGTTCTTC.

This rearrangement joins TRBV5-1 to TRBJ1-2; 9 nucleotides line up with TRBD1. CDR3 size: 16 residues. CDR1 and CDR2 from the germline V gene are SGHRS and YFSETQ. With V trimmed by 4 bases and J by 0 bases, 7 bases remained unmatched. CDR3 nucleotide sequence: TGCGCCAGCAGCCTGGACAGGGGCCTTACTAACTATGGCTACACCTTC. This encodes CASSLDRGLTNYGYTF.

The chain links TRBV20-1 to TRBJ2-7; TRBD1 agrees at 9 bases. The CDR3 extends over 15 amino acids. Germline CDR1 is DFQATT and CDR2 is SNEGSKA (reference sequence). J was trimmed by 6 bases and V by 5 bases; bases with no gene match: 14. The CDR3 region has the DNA TGCAGTGCTCCTTTTACTCCGGGACAGGGATCCGAGCAGTACTTC. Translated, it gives CSAPFTPGQGSEQYF.

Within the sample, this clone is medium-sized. The CDR3 spells CASRDSGGGRKLFF. CDR3 coding DNA: TGTGCCAGCAGGGACAGCGGAGGAGGGAGAAAACTGTTTTTT. The genes are TRBV6-1 and TRBJ1-4, with D tentatively TRBD1 (6 bases). The CDR3 sequence is 14 residues long. V was cut by 6 bases and J by 10 bases, with 18 bases left in between. Per germline, CDR1 MNHNS and CDR2 SASEGT.

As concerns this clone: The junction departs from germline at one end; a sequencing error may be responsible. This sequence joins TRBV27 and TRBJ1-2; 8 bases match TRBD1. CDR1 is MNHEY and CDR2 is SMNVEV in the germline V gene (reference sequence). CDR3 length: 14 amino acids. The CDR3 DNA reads TGTGCCAGCAGTGTGGACAGGGCGAACTATGGCTATACCTTC. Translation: CASSVDRANYGYTF.

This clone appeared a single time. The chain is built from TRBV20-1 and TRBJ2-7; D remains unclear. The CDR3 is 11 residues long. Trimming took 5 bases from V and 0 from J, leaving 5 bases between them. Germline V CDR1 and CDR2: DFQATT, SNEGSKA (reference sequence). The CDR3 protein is CSAYNSYEQYF. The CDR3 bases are TGCAGTGCTTATAACTCCTACGAGCAGTACTTC.

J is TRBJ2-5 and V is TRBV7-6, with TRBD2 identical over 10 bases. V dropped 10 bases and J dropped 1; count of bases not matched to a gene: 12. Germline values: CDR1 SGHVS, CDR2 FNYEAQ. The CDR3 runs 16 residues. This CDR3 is CAIAPIAGGSQETQYF. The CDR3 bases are TGTGCCATCGCACCTATAGCGGGAGGAAGCCAAGAGACCCAGTACTTC.

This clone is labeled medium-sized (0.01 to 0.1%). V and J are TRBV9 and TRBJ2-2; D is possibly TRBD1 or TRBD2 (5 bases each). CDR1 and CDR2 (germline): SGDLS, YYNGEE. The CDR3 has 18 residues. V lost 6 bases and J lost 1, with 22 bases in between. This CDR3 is CASNLESRDGLNTGELFF. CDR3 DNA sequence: TGTGCCAGCAACCTAGAGTCCCGGGACGGGCTGAACACCGGGGAGCTGTTTTTT.

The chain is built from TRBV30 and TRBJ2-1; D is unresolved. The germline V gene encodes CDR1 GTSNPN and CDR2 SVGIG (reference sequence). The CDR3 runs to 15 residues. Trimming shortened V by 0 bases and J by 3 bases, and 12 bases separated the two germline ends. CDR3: CAWSVLGGNYNEQFF. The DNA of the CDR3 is TGTGCCTGGAGTGTATTGGGCGGCAACTACAATGAGCAGTTCTTC.

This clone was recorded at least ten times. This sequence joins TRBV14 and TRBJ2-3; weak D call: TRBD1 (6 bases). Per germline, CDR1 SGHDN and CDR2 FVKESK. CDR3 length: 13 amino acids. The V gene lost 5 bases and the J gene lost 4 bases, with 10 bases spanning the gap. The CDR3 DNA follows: TGTGCCAGCAGCAGGGGGAGAGCAGATACGCAGTATTTT. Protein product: CASSRGRADTQYF.

CDR3 loop: CASSGDWGEGEQFF. CDR3 DNA sequence: TGTGCCAGCAGTGGGGACTGGGGGGAGGGGGAGCAGTTCTTC. The chain carries TRBV6-1 and TRBJ2-1; 7 positions agree with TRBD2. This CDR3 has 14 amino acids. CDR1 and CDR2 (germline): MNHNS, SASEGT. Unmatched junction bases numbered 10, after V lost 4 bases and J lost 10 bases.

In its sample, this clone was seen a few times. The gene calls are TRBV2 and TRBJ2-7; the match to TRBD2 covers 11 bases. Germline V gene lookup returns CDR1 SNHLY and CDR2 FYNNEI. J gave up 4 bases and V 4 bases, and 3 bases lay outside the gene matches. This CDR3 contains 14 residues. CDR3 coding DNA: TGTGCCAGCAGTGGAGGACTAGCGGGTTACGAGCAGTACTTC. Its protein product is CASSGGLAGYEQYF.